The entry below describes one T cell receptor (beta chain). Its antigen is undetermined. The source of the sample is a study of radiotherapy plus CTLA-4 blockade in lung cancer. Study as a whole: Objective response rate was 15% to 20%; disease control rate, approximately 28%. Overall study results and limits: Interferon-beta, together with early blood T cell clone dynamics, reportedly best predicted response.

The study treated chemo-refractory metastatic non-small-cell lung cancer patients with focal radiation plus ipilimumab CTLA-4 blockade. TCRdb keeps only in-frame clones here, not all; method: immunoSEQ multiplex PCR. The sample shows about 50,000 clones, about 88% of them seen only once. Deletions cut 1 base from V and 4 bases from J, with 5 bases between. This CDR3 contains 13 residues. CDR1 and CDR2 from the germline V gene are SGHVS and FNYEAQ. Specimen: peripheral blood, collected from a patient treated with radiotherapy plus ipilimumab. The origin of this receptor is a human donor with non-small cell lung cancer whose response to radiotherapy plus ipilimumab could not be evaluated. The V and J genes are TRBV7-6 and TRBJ1-5; no clear D. The CDR3 DNA reads TGTGCCAGCAGCTTAGAGGAGAATCAGCCCCAGCATTTT. This encodes CASSLEENQPQHF.